These 23 T cell receptor beta chains were sequenced from one sample in a study of radiation and T cells in renal cell carcinoma. Stated time point: baseline pretreatment blood. As for treatment: 15 Gy SBRT to primary tumor, nephrectomy 4 weeks later. Sequencing used immunoSEQ multiplex PCR; TCRdb keeps in-frame clones, though not all of them. The table has 150,000 or so clones, roughly 90% seen once. Sample: blood, taken from a patient whose treatment included radiotherapy and nephrectomy. These TCRs come from a woman in her 70s with renal cell carcinoma.

J is TRBJ2-1 and V is TRBV14, with 11 bases fitting TRBD2. V was clipped by 3 bases and J by 4 bases; unmatched bases: 11. This CDR3 spans 18 amino acids. Germline CDR1 SGHDN, CDR2 FVKESK. The CDR3 here is CASSHLLLAGAVYNEQFF. The CDR3 region has the DNA TGTGCCAGCAGCCACCTACTACTAGCGGGGGCAGTTTACAATGAGCAGTTCTTC.

The chain has TRBV19 and TRBJ2-6, with a possible D match to TRBD2 (6 bases). The CDR3 length is 20 residues. Trimming pared 0 bases from V and 2 bases from J, leaving 20 bases between. Germline CDR1 LNHDA, CDR2 SQIVND (reference sequence). The chain's CDR3 is CASSIDKSGLRGTGANVLTF. CDR3 coding DNA: TGTGCCAGTAGTATAGATAAATCGGGCCTACGGGGGACTGGGGCCAACGTCCTGACTTTC.

The rearrangement uses TRBV19 and TRBJ2-4; D assignment may be TRBD1 or TRBD2 (5 bases each). Germline-derived CDR1 and CDR2 are LNHDA and SQIVND (reference sequence). CDR3 length: 14 residues. Trimming took 3 bases from V and 8 from J, leaving 14 bases between them. In DNA, the CDR3 is TGTGCCAGTAGTATGCGCCGGGGCTCGGACATTCAGTACTTC. It is translated as CASSMRRGSDIQYF.

V and J are TRBV25-1 and TRBJ1-2; TRBD1 aligns across 9 bases. After removal of 0 bases from V and 5 bases from J, the junction contained 7 bases not matched to a gene. The germline gives CDR1 MGHDK, CDR2 SYGVNS. This CDR3 is 16 amino acids long. CDR3 sequence reads: CASSEYGTGNIYGYTF. The CDR3 DNA is TGTGCCAGCAGTGAATATGGGACAGGGAATATATATGGCTACACCTTC.

The chain couples TRBV30 to TRBJ1-2; D remains ambiguous. The length of the CDR3 is 10 residues. CDR1 and CDR2 from the germline V gene are GTSNPN and SVGIG (reference sequence). The germline V and J ends were trimmed by 3 bases and 6 bases, with 5 bases remaining between them. DNA of the CDR3: TGTGCCTGGAGAACGGATGGCTACACCTTC. Translating it yields CAWRTDGYTF.

This chain joins TRBV4-2 and TRBJ2-3; the D gene is possibly TRBD2 (5 bases). V lost 7 bases to trimming and J lost 6 bases, with 14 bases between them. The germline V gene encodes CDR1 LGHNA and CDR2 YNFKEQ. CDR3 size: 13 residues. As DNA, the CDR3 is TGTGCCAGCATGGAGGCCAATCGGGATACGCAGTATTTT. Amino acid sequence: CASMEANRDTQYF.

This chain joins TRBV2 and TRBJ2-7, with a tentative D call TRBD1 (5 bases). The germline gives CDR1 SNHLY, CDR2 FYNNEI. The CDR3 length is 11 residues. V dropped 7 bases and J dropped 3 bases, with 7 bases sitting between them. The CDR3 region has the DNA TGTGCCAGCACCGACAGCTACGAGCAGTACTTC. Its translation is CASTDSYEQYF.

This chain's CDR3 is CASSSTGTGRYEQYF. In nucleotides, the CDR3 is TGTGCCAGTAGTTCGACCGGGACAGGGCGGTACGAGCAGTACTTC. The gene calls are TRBV19 and TRBJ2-7; 9 nucleotides agree with TRBD1. CDR3 size: 15 residues. J lost 4 bases, V lost 5 bases, and 9 bases had no gene match. In germline, CDR1 is LNHDA, CDR2 SQIVND (reference sequence).

This chain uses TRBV2 with TRBJ2-2; D ambiguous. V shed 7 bases and J shed 2 bases, with 11 bases lying between them. CDR1 is SNHLY, CDR2 FYNNEI, per germline. The CDR3 length is 14 residues. For the CDR3, the DNA is TGTGCCAGCACCGGGTCCGGAAACACCGGGGAGCTGTTTTTT. Protein: CASTGSGNTGELFF.

This sequence joins TRBV6-5 and TRBJ1-1; D gene ambiguous. V was shortened by 6 bases and J by 4 bases, with 12 bases between the two germline ends. This CDR3 contains 13 residues. Germline V gene data show CDR1 as MNHEY and CDR2 as SVGAGI. The DNA for the CDR3 is TGTGCCAGCAGACCGCGGGCCGGCACTGAAGCTTTCTTT. It yields the protein CASRPRAGTEAFF.

This clone was found once. CDR3 coding DNA: TGTGCCAGCAGGCTGAGCGGGGAGCTGTTTTTT. This translates into CASRLSGELFF. The chain uses TRBV6-6 and TRBJ2-2; D is ambiguous. Trimming took off 6 bases at V and 7 bases at J, with 6 bases between the two ends. The CDR3 loop spans 11 amino acids. Germline CDR1 and CDR2: MNHNY and SVGAGI (reference sequence).

V and J are TRBV5-4 and TRBJ2-1; 8 bases fit TRBD1. The V segment lost 4 bases and the J segment 10 bases; nucleotides outside the gene matches: 10. Germline-derived CDR1 and CDR2 are SGHNT and YYREEE (reference sequence). The CDR3 has 14 amino acids. In DNA, the CDR3 is TGTGCCAGCAGCAGCTTACAGGGGGTAAGGGAGCAGTTCTTC. It encodes CASSSLQGVREQFF.

The CDR3 DNA follows: TGCAGCGCTAGGAGGGACAGAGGGTTTAATGAGCAGTTCTTC. This gives the protein CSARRDRGFNEQFF. V is TRBV29-1 and J is TRBJ2-1, with D possibly matching TRBD1 (7 bases). Germline CDR1 is SQVTM and CDR2 is ANQGSEA. The CDR3 is 14 residues long. V was clipped by 7 bases and J by 7 bases, with 20 bases between them.

The V call is TRBV5-1, the J call TRBJ2-3; TRBD2 is a possible D gene (6 bases). CDR1 is SGHRS, CDR2 YFSETQ, per germline. The CDR3 is made up of 13 amino acids. V was trimmed by 4 bases and J by 9 bases, leaving 15 bases between them. The CDR3 bases are TGCGCCAGCAGCCCCGGAGGGACCTTAACGCAGTATTTT. Translating gives CASSPGGTLTQYF.

In its sample, this clone was seen once. This chain links TRBV4-3 with TRBJ2-7, with TRBD1 matching over 7 bases. Trimming took 0 bases from V and 2 from J; bases not matched to a gene: 4. The V gene's germline CDR1 is LGHNA and CDR2 YSLEER. The CDR3 runs to 15 residues. CDR3: CASSQEGQGAYEQYF. The CDR3 DNA is TGCGCCAGCAGCCAAGAAGGGCAGGGGGCCTACGAGCAGTACTTC.

This clone was seen only once. This chain connects TRBV6-5 to TRBJ1-6; 9 positions match TRBD1. The CDR3 contains 14 residues. The J segment lost 8 bases and the V segment lost 4 bases, leaving 3 bases of the junction unmatched. CDR1 and CDR2 (germline): MNHEY, SVGAGI. CDR3 region: CASSSGTGHSPLHF. CDR3 DNA sequence: TGTGCCAGCAGTTCTGGGACAGGGCATTCACCCCTCCACTTT.

The V call is TRBV28, the J call TRBJ2-7; 7 bases match TRBD1. The V gene's germline CDR1 is MDHEN and CDR2 SYDVKM. The trim removed 3 bases at V and 3 bases at J, leaving 5 bases unmatched. The CDR3 loop spans 14 amino acids. As DNA, the CDR3 is TGTGCCAGCAGTTTGGGACAGAATCTCTACGAGCAGTACTTC. It translates to CASSLGQNLYEQYF.

This clone was seen a single time. The chain employs TRBV5-1 and TRBJ1-6; the match to TRBD1 covers 7 bases. The trim removed 0 bases at V and 7 bases at J, leaving 13 bases unmatched. CDR1 is SGHRS and CDR2 is YFSETQ in the germline V gene. The CDR3 length is 18 residues. The CDR3 DNA is TGCGCCAGCAGCTTGGCCTCGGACAGGCGGGGTTTGAATTCACCCCTCCACTTT. Amino acids: CASSLASDRRGLNSPLHF.

This chain connects TRBV15 to TRBJ1-5; D gene unclear. The CDR3 length is 14 residues. V shed 0 bases and J shed 11 bases, with 14 bases lying between them. Germline V gene lookup returns CDR1 LNHNV and CDR2 YYDKDF (reference sequence). DNA for the CDR3: TGTGCCACCAGCAGAGATCGGTTGGTTGGAGCCCAGCATTTT. Translated, it gives CATSRDRLVGAQHF.

DNA for the CDR3: TGTGCCAGCAGTGACAAGGGGGGCGGCACAGATACGCAGTATTTT. Protein sequence: CASSDKGGGTDTQYF. The genes are TRBV6-4 and TRBJ2-3; D possibly uses TRBD1 or TRBD2 (6 bases each). This CDR3 spans 15 amino acids. Germline V lookup: CDR1 MRHNA, CDR2 SNTAGT. V was cut by 2 bases and J by 1 base, with 10 bases left in between.

V and J are TRBV30 and TRBJ1-6; D unclear. Germline-derived CDR1 and CDR2 are GTSNPN and SVGIG (reference sequence). The V end was cut by 0 bases, the J end by 0 bases, with 6 bases between. This CDR3 contains 15 residues. The CDR3 DNA reads TGTGCCTGGAGTGTACCGGACTCCTATAATTCACCCCTCCACTTT. It yields the protein CAWSVPDSYNSPLHF.

Only one count was recorded for this clone. The J gene is TRBJ1-2, the V gene TRBV14; 7 bases align to TRBD1. V was clipped by 3 bases and J by 2 bases; unmatched bases: 12. Germline loops: CDR1 SGHDN, CDR2 FVKESK. The CDR3 loop spans 17 amino acids. In DNA form, the CDR3 reads TGTGCCAGCAGCCATGGGACAGCCGCTATTACGAACTATGGCTACACCTTC. It translates to CASSHGTAAITNYGYTF.

CDR3 residues: CASSFLAAGSTEAFF. The CDR3 DNA follows: TGTGCCAGCAGTTTTTTAGCAGCGGGAAGCACTGAAGCTTTCTTT. The chain combines TRBV27 with TRBJ1-1; no definite D call. This CDR3 spans 15 amino acids. Germline-derived CDR1 and CDR2 are MNHEY and SMNVEV (reference sequence). Trimming took 3 bases from V and 4 from J, leaving 15 bases between them.